The clone carrying this T cell receptor (beta chain) was seen a handful of times. Its antigen is undetermined. The data were taken from a study of CD8 T cells in ankylosing spondylitis. TCRdb re-analysed the 5' RACE reads in MiXCR, keeping a single row per CDR3 protein. The sample lists hundreds of thousands of distinct CDR3 sequences; roughly 24% were seen once. Germline V lookup: CDR1 SGHAT, CDR2 FQNNGV. Trimming removed 5 bases from V and 5 bases from J; junction bases left unmatched: 4. The CDR3 spans 15 residues. Overall study results and limits: The clones that were linked to disease were reported to be significantly enriched in matched synovial fluid samples from ankylosing spondylitis patients.

The V gene is TRBV11-2, the J gene TRBJ2-7; 15 nucleotides match TRBD2. Sequenced: blood, either unsorted or a sorted T cell fraction (not recorded which). This TCR derives from a male donor with ankylosing spondylitis or in good health (not recorded which). CDR3 sequence (DNA): TGTGCCAGCAGCGTAGGGACTAGCGGGAGGCACGAGCAGTACTTC. It is translated as CASSVGTSGRHEQYF.